This T cell receptor beta chain was documented in a study of T-cell memory formation after mild COVID-19. Study results and caveats: A balance of CD4 and CD8 characterized clones contracting day 15 to 85, whereas later expanders leaned CD4+.

Each CDR3 protein gets one entry after TCRdb re-called the 5' RACE reads with MiXCR. The repertoire holds about 15,000 distinct CDR3 sequences, with around 25% as singletons. V was shortened by 1 base and J by 8 bases, with 9 bases between the two germline ends. The CDR3 sequence is 13 residues long. Germline CDR1 and CDR2: SEHNR and FQNEAQ (reference sequence). This clonotype was recorded at least ten times. Its antigen is currently unknown. The sequence came from a man aged 18 to 29 who had mild COVID-19 (a few samples of this study predate the infection). Cell type and time point are not known. The chain is built from TRBV7-9 and TRBJ2-1; D not resolved. Sequencing used PBMCs or a T cell subset sorted from them (not recorded which). The CDR3 region is CASSLGRADEQFF. The CDR3 DNA is TGTGCCAGCAGCTTAGGACGGGCGGATGAGCAGTTCTTC.